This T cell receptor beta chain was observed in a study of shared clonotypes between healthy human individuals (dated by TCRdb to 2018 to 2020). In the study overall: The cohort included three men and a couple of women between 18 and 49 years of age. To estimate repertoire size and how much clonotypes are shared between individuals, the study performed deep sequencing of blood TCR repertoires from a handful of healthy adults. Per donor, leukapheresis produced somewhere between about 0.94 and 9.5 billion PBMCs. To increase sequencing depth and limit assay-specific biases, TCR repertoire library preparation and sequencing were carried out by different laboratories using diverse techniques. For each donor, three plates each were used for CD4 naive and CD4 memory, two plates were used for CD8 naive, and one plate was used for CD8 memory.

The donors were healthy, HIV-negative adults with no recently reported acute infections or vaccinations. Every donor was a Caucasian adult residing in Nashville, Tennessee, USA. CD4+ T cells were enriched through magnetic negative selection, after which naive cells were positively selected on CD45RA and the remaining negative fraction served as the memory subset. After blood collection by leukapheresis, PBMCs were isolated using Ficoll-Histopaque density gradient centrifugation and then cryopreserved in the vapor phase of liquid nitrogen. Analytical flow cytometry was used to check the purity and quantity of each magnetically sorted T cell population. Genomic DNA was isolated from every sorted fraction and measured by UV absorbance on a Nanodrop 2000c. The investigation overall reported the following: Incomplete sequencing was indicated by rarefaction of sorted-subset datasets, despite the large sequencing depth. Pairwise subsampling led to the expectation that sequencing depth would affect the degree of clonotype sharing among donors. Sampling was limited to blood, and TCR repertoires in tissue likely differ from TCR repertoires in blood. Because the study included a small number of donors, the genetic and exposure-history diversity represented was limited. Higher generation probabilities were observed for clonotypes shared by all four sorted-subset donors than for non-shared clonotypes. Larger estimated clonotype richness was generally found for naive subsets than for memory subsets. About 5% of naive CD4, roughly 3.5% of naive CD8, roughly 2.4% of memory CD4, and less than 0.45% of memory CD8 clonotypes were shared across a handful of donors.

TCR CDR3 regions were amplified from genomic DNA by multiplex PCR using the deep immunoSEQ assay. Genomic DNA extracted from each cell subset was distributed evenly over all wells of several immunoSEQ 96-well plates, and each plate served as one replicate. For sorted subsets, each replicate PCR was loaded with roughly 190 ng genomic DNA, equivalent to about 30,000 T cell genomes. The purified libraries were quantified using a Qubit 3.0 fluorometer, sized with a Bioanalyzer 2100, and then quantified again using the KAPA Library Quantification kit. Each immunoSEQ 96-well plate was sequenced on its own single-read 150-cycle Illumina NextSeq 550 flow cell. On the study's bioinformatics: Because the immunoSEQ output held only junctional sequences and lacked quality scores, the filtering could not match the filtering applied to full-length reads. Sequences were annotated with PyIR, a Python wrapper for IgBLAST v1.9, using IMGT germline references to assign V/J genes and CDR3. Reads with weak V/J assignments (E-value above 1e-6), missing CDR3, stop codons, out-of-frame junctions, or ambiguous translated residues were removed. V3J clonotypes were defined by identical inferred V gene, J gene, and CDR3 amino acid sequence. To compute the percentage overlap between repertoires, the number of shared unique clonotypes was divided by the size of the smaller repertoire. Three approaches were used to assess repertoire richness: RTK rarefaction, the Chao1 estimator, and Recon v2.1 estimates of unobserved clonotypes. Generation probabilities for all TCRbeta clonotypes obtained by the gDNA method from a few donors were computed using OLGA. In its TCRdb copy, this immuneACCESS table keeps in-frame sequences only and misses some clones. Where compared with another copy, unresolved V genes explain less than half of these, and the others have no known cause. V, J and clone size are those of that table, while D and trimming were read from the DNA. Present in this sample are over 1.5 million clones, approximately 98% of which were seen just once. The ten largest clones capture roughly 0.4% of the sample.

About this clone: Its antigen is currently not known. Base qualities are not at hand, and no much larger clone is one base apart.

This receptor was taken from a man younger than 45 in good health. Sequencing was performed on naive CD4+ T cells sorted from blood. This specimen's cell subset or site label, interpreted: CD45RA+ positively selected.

The DNA reads as follows: TGTGCCAGTACCCTAGGGACAGGTTTTTCCTACAATGAGCAGTTCTTC. It translates to CASTLGTGFSYNEQFF. The chain is encoded by TRBV19 joined to TRBJ2-1; TRBD1 matches 8 bases in the middle. CDR1 and CDR2 are drawn from the germline V gene (reference sequence): LNHDA, SQIVND. V is cut back by 7 bases and J by 1 base, with 9 bases in the junction unmatched. Spanning cysteine to phenylalanine, the CDR3 consists of 16 amino acids. Only the CDR3 DNA is retained, 48 bases long and in frame from the first base.